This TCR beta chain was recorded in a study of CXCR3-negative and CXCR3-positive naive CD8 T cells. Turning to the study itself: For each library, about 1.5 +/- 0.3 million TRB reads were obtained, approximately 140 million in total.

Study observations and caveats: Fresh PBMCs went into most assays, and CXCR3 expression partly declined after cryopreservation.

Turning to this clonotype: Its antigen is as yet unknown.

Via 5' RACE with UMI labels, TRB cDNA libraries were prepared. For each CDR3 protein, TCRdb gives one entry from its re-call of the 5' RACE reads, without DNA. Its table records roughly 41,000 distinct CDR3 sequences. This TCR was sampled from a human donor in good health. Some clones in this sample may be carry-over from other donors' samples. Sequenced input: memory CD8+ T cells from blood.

CDR3 amino acids: CASSYRTGLNYGYTF. This sequence joins TRBV6-2 or TRBV6-3 and TRBJ1-2; with no DNA, the TCRdb D assignment of TRBD1 cannot be verified. In germline, CDR1 is MNHEY, CDR2 SVGEGT. The CDR3 sequence is 15 residues long.